This T cell receptor (beta chain) was sequenced for a study of cytomegalovirus exposure and HLA in healthy donors (dated by TCRdb to 2017 to 2019). Background for the entire study: According to an earlier analysis of around 600 of the donors, 150 million to 200 million T cells yielded some 120 million unique TCR beta sequences and approximately 280 Gb of sequence data. Around 320 gigabases of sequencing data and approximately 80 million unique TCR sequences were included in an early release covering 550 to 800 HLA-typed donors. Among the roughly 380 genotyped donors, approximately 76% belonged to the genetic ancestry cluster associated with self-reported Caucasian donors. The study aimed to test whether signatures of past pathogen exposure could be identified by cataloging public T cell receptors. The study profiled the T cell repertoires of 666 subjects by immunosequencing and related them to cytomegalovirus serostatus. A separate validation cohort of 100 to 150 different subjects was used in addition to the 666-subject first cohort. To predict cytomegalovirus infection status, the study combined high-throughput TCR immunosequencing, statistical association of individual TCRs with disease status, and machine learning. In a later analysis, previously published TCR beta repertoires from several hundred donors were re-analyzed and high-resolution HLA genotyping was added so that TCR occurrence patterns could be studied. Rather than drawing on any new phenotypic data, the later analysis identified candidate immune exposures from TCR beta sequences and the way those sequences occurred across donors. To decide whether each TCR beta V gene segment behaved as functional or pseudogenic, an earlier analysis of some 570 of the donors relied on high-throughput TCR beta sequencing. Alongside the repertoire data, information on donor age, sex, ethnicity and CMV serostatus was compiled. In a later genetic analysis, genome-wide SNP genotypes for about 55% of the roughly 700 donors were used, and that subset was treated as a discovery cohort. Every discovery cohort repertoire had been produced on one sequencing platform. Class I and class II HLA loci were covered by the typing at four-digit resolution. Typing coverage varied by locus: 629-630 donors for A, B, C, DRB1 and DQB1; 522 for DQA1; about 600 for DPA1; under 490 for DPB1. Roughly five DR-DQ haplotypes were treated as single units for association and clustering because of strong linkage in the cohort. Among about 390 genotyped donors of the cohort, an average of 235,054 unique TCR beta nucleotide sequences were sequenced per donor, 15% to 20% of them non-productive.

Findings and caveats that apply to the study as a whole: This cohort had only TCR beta chains sequenced, and the lack of alpha or paired-chain data limited which features could be detected. A further reported finding was that TCR beta sequences accurately predicted the HLA-A and HLA-B alleles for most subjects in the first cohort. Specific HLA alleles were associated with 15,000 to 20,000 TCR beta sequences at a false discovery rate of 0.05 in a later analysis. A later analysis found that most CMV-associated TCR beta chains appeared HLA-restricted, with HLA associations seemingly driven largely by CMV exposure. Because some donors lacked HLA typing at each locus, the association tests relied only on the typed subset. Because counts were too low, roughly 18 rarely observed V segments, including chromosome 9 orphons, were left out of the earlier analysis of approximately 580 of the donors. A total of 150 or so TCR beta chains were listed by the study as associated with cytomegalovirus. According to a later analysis, TCR association rates differed among HLA loci, with DRB1 alleles showing the most associated TCRs and HLA-C alleles showing the fewest. An earlier analysis of some 590 of the donors showed that most TCR beta V segments appeared in productive rearrangements either about 87% or about 30% of the time, which broadly matched IMGT annotations. Across donors, most TCR sequences were observed very rarely, whereas some public TCRs were present in many individuals. According to the authors, the approach could potentially be generalized to other disease states and immunological phenotypes. Correlated functional status among segregating V segments might be attributable to linkage disequilibrium, but an unknown experimental factor could not be ruled out. Cytomegalovirus status was reported to be diagnosed by the classifier with high specificity and sensitivity in both the original and validation cohorts. Immune exposure information for the cohort was limited to CMV serostatus. A later genetic analysis reported fewer N-insertions in productive TCRs among donors in an Asian-associated ancestry cluster than the roughly 620-donor mean. A group of highly shared sequence variants was considered likely to be a technical artifact of the sequencing pipeline. When HLA alleles, especially DR and DQ, strongly co-occurred, attributing TCR associations to individual alleles was difficult. Roughly uniform sequencing depth across donors was assumed in presence/absence analyses, although this assumption may not hold. In a later analysis, HLA-associated TCR beta chains were found to be more clonally expanded and to have lower generation probabilities than equally common non-associated chains. Three of the identified cytomegalovirus-associated TCR beta chains were confirmed in vitro to be specific for cytomegalovirus antigens. The 87-base-pair reads could not distinguish some IMGT-functional V segments, including TRBV6-2 and TRBV6-3, so those segments were excluded. According to a later analysis, parvovirus B19, influenza, CMV and Epstein-Barr virus appeared linked to several top co-occurrence clusters. In a later genetic analysis, a missense DCLRE1C variant was associated with V-gene and J-gene trimming of TCR beta chains, and the association was replicated in an independent cohort.

The junction shows trimming of 1 base on V and 2 bases on J, plus 5 bases between the germline ends. The germline V gene (reference sequence) sets CDR1 to MNHEY and CDR2 to SMNVEV. The CDR3 has 13 amino acids, counting the end cysteine and phenylalanine. Only the CDR3 part of the read is kept: 39 bases, read in frame from the first base. Receptor libraries were prepared by the immunoSEQ multiplex PCR assay. A mixture of 60 forward primers for TCR Vbeta segments and 13 reverse primers for TCR Jbeta segments was used in the multiplex PCR. Amplification of the CDR3 region of rearranged TCR beta genes was performed with a multiplex PCR assay on genomic DNA. On the Illumina HiSeq System, the amplified TCR beta libraries were sequenced as 87-base-pair reads. On the study's bioinformatics: A later analysis tallied approximately 87 million unique TCR beta chains across the 666 repertoires, and some 10 million of those chains were shared by two or more donors. Raw reads were error-corrected and collapsed into unique sequences by a nearest-neighbor algorithm in which closely related sequences were merged to remove PCR and sequencing errors. CDR3 sequences were aligned to IMGT reference sequences to assign V, D and J gene segments. For a sequence to be retained, a match of at least six nucleotides was required to both a V gene segment and a J gene segment. A rearrangement was called productive if the CDR3 had no stop codons and remained in frame with V and J, and every other rearrangement was called non-productive. Following IMGT convention, CDR3 was defined as the stretch from the second conserved V-encoded cysteine up to the conserved J-encoded phenylalanine. Sequences without an unambiguous match to a single V gene segment were excluded from the earlier analysis of 450 to 650 of the donors. An earlier analysis of over 450 of the donors classified V segments as functional when productive rearrangements were above 56.7% and as segregating when the standard deviation between donors was above 5%. A statistical classification framework was built for diagnosing cytomegalovirus status from the catalog of TCR beta chain sequences. A later analysis assigned V and J genes by comparing TCR nucleotide sequences with IMGT/GENE-DB human TR gene sequences. In a later analysis, CDR3 sequences and most-parsimonious VDJ recombination scenarios were assigned using the TCRdist pipeline. In a later analysis, each TCR beta chain was defined by its CDR3 amino acid sequence together with its V-gene family, and reads lacking a unique V-gene family were excluded. A later analysis removed 450 to 600 highly shared, low-generation-probability nucleotide sequences to deal with suspected cross-contamination and a sequencing artifact. In a later analysis, a clonal expansion index was calculated for each public chain from normalized within-repertoire ranks of inferred template counts. Generation probabilities in a later analysis came from a VDJ recombination model fitted to out-of-frame rearrangements, and those results were checked against IGoR. In a later analysis, TCR-TCR, TCR-HLA and TCR-CMV co-occurrence was scored with hypergeometric tests, and a repertoire-size bias correction was applied to TCR pairs. In a later analysis, false discovery rates were estimated by permuting HLA or CMV assignments 20 times. In a later analysis, co-occurring TCRs were grouped using DBSCAN, with TCRdist sequence similarity added in when clustering inside HLA-allele-positive subsets. Co-occurrence clustering excluded repertoires with fewer than 30,000 or more than 120,000 public chains, plus five with anomalous nucleotide sharing. TCRdb's version of the immuneACCESS table is confined to in-frame rearrangements and falls short of the full clone set. An unresolved V gene accounts for under half of the shortfall where checked; the remainder is of unknown origin. The DNA gave D and trimming, while V, J and clone size come from that table. In all, the sample holds 100,000 or so clones, and 60% to 85% of those were seen once. The ten largest clones take up 1.3% of the sample.

The cohort was made up of 666 healthy bone marrow donors. At the time of sampling, every cohort member was nominally healthy, though immune exposures that went unrecorded were likely present. The donor was CMV seronegative and belonged to the group of around 400 seronegative cohort members. Every donor gave a peripheral blood sample, and the peripheral blood mononuclear cells from that sample were used for TCR beta sequencing. The Qiagen DNeasy Blood Extraction Kit was used to extract genomic DNA from the blood cell samples. Points on this clone: The specificity of this receptor is unknown. The input lacks base qualities; no much larger clone sits a single base away.

The source of this sequence is a man aged 40-49 years in good health and CMV-seronegative. Sequencing was done on a sample of PBMCs. The sequence joins TRBV27 to TRBJ1-2, with the D gene call left open. The CDR3 amino acid sequence is: CASSLFRNYGYTF. In nucleotide form, the sequence is TGTGCCAGCAGTTTATTCAGGAACTATGGCTACACCTTC.